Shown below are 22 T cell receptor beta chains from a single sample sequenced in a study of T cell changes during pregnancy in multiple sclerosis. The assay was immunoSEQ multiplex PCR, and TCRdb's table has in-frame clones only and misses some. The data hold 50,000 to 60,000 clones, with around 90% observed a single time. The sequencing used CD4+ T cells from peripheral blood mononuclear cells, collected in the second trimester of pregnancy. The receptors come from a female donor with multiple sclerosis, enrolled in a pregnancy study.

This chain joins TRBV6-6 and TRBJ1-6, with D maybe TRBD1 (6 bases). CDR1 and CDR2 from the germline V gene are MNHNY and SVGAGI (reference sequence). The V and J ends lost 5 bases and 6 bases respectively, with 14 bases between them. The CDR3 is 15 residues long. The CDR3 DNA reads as TGTGCCAGCAGTCCCCCAGGGGCCTCTAATTCACCCCTCCACTTT. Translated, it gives CASSPPGASNSPLHF.

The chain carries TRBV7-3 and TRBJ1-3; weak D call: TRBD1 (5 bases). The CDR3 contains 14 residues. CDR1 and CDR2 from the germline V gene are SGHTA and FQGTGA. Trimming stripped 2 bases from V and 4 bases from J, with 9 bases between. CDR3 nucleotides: TGTGCCAGCAGCTTAGGACAATCCGGAAACACCATATATTTT. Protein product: CASSLGQSGNTIYF.

Here the CDR3 reads CASSWDRASTDTQYF. CDR3 coding DNA: TGTGCCAGCAGTTGGGACAGGGCCAGCACAGATACGCAGTATTTT. The chain has TRBV9 and TRBJ2-3; 9 bases fit TRBD1. The CDR3 sequence is 15 residues long. V was clipped by 5 bases and J by 0 bases; unmatched bases: 4. CDR1 is SGDLS and CDR2 is YYNGEE in the germline V gene. Based on the CDR3 plus reference TRBV9 and TRBJ2-3, the full variable domain is DSGVTQTPKHLITATGQRVTLRCSPRSGDLSVYWYQQSLDQGLQFLIQYYNGEERAKGNILERFSAQQFPDLHSELNLSSLELGDSALYFCASSWDRASTDTQYFGPGTRLTVL.

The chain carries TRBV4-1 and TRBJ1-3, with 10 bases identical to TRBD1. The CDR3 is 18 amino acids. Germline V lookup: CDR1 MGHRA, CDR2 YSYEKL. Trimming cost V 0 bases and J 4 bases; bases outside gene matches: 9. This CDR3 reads CASSQDPLGQGGGNTIYF. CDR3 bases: TGCGCCAGCAGCCAAGATCCCCTTGGACAGGGGGGCGGAAACACCATATATTTT.

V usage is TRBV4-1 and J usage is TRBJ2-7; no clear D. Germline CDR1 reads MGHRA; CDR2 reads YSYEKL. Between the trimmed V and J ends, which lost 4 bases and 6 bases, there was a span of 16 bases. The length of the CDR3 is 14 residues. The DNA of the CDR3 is TGCGCCAGCAGCCTCCTTGCTAGTTTCTCCGAGCAGTACTTC. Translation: CASSLLASFSEQYF.

The chain's CDR3 is CASSVGSSDYEQYF. CDR3 sequence (DNA): TGTGCCAGCAGCGTAGGCTCTTCAGATTACGAGCAGTACTTC. The chain couples TRBV9 to TRBJ2-7; D gene uncertain. The germline CDR1 and CDR2 sequences are SGDLS and YYNGEE. Trimming cost V 0 bases and J 4 bases, with 11 bases left between them. This CDR3 is built from 14 residues.

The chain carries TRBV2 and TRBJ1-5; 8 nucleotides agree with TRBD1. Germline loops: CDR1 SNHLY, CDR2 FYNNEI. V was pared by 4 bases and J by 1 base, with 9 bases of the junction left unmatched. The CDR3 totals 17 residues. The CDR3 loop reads CASSGLTGVRSNQPQHF. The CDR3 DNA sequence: TGTGCCAGCAGTGGGCTGACAGGGGTCCGAAGCAATCAGCCCCAGCATTTT.

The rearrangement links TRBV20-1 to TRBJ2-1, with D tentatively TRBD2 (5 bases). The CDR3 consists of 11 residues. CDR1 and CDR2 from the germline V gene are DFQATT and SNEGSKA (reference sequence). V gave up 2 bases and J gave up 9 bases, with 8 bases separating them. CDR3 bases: TGCAGTGCTAGACTAGCCTTTGAGCAGTTCTTC. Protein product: CSARLAFEQFF.

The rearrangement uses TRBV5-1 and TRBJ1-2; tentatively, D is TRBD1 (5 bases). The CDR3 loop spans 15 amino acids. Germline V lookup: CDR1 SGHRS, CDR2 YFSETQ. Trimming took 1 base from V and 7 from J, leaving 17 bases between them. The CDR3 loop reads CASSLSPGRESGYTF. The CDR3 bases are TGCGCCAGCAGCTTGTCCCCTGGCAGGGAATCTGGCTACACCTTC.

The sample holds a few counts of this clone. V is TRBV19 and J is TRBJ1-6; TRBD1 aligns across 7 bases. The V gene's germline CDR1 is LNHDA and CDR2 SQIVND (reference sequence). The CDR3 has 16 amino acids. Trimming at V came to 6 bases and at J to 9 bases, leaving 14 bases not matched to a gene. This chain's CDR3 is CASRISQGDGSSPLHF. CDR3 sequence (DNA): TGTGCCAGTAGAATCAGTCAGGGGGACGGATCTTCACCCCTCCACTTT.

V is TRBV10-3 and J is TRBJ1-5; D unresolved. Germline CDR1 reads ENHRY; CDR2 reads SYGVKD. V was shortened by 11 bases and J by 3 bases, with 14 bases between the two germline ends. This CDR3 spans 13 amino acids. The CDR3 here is CAGQNGVNQPQHF. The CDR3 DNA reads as TGTGCCGGGCAAAACGGGGTCAATCAGCCCCAGCATTTT.

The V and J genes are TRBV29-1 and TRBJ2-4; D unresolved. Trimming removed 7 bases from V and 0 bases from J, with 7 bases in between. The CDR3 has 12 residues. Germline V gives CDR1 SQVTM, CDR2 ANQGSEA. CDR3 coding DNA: TGCAGCGCCGGTACAGCCAAAAACATTCAGTACTTC. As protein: CSAGTAKNIQYF.

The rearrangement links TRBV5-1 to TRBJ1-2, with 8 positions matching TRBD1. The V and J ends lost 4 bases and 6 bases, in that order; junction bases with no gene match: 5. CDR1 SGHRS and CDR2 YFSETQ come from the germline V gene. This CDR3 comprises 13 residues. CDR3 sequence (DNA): TGCGCCAGCAGCCGCGACAGGGGAGATGGCTACACCTTC. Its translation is CASSRDRGDGYTF.

The CDR3, as DNA: TGTGCCTACCGTCAGGGATATGGCTACACCTTC. Translated: CAYRQGYGYTF. The chain has TRBV30 and TRBJ1-2; tentatively, D is TRBD1 (5 bases). The CDR3 sequence is 11 residues long. The germline V and J ends were trimmed by 7 bases and 5 bases, with 11 bases remaining between them. The germline gives CDR1 GTSNPN, CDR2 SVGIG (reference sequence).

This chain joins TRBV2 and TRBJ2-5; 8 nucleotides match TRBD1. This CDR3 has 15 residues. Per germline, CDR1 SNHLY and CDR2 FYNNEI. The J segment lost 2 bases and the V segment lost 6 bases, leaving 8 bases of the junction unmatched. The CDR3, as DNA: TGTGCCAGCAGACCTGTCGGGACAGGTCAAGAGACCCAGTACTTC. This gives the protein CASRPVGTGQETQYF.

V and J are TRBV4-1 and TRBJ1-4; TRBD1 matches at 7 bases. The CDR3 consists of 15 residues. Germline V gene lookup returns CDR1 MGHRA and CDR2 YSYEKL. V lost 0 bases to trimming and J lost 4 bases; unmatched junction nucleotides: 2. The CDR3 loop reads CASSQDDRDNEKLFF. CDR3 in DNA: TGCGCCAGCAGCCAAGATGACAGGGATAATGAAAAACTGTTTTTT.

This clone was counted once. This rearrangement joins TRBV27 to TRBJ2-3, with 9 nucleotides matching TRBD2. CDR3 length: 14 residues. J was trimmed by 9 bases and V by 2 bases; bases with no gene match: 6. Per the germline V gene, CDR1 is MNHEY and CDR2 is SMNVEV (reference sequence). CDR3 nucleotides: TGTGCCAGCAGTTTACAGCGGGGGGCTCCCACGCAGTATTTT. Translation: CASSLQRGAPTQYF.

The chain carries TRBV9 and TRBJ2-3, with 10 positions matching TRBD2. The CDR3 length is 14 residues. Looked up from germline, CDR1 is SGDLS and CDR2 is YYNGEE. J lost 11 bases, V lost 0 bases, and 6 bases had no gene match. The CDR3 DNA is TGTGCCAGCAGCGTAGAGGGGACTAGCGAGGAGCAGTATTTT. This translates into CASSVEGTSEEQYF.

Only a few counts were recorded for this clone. The CDR3 reads CASSFWVQGPNEQFF. In DNA, the CDR3 is TGTGCCAGCAGCTTCTGGGTACAGGGCCCCAATGAGCAGTTCTTC. The chain links TRBV5-4 to TRBJ2-1, with D maybe TRBD1 (6 bases). This CDR3 has 15 residues. CDR1 SGHNT and CDR2 YYREEE come from the germline V gene (reference sequence). V lost 2 bases and J 6 bases, leaving 15 bases between the germline ends.

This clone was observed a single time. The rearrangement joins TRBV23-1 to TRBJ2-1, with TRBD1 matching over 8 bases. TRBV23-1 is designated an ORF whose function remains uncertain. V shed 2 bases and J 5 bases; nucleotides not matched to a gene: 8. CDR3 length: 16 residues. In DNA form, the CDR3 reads TGCGCCAGCAGTCAAGGACCGGTGACAGGGGACAATGAGCAGTTCTTC. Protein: CASSQGPVTGDNEQFF.

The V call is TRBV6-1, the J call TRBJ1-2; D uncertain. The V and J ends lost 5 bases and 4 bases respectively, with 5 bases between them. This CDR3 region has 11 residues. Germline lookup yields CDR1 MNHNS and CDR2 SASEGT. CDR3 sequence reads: CASSPIYGYTF. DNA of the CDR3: TGTGCCAGCAGTCCAATCTATGGCTACACCTTC.

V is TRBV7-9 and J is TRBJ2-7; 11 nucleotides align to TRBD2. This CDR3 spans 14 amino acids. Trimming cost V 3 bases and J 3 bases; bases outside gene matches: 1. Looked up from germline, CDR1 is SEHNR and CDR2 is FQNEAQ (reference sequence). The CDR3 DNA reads TGTGCCAGCAGCTTTCTAGCGGGAGGCTACGAGCAGTACTTC. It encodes CASSFLAGGYEQYF.